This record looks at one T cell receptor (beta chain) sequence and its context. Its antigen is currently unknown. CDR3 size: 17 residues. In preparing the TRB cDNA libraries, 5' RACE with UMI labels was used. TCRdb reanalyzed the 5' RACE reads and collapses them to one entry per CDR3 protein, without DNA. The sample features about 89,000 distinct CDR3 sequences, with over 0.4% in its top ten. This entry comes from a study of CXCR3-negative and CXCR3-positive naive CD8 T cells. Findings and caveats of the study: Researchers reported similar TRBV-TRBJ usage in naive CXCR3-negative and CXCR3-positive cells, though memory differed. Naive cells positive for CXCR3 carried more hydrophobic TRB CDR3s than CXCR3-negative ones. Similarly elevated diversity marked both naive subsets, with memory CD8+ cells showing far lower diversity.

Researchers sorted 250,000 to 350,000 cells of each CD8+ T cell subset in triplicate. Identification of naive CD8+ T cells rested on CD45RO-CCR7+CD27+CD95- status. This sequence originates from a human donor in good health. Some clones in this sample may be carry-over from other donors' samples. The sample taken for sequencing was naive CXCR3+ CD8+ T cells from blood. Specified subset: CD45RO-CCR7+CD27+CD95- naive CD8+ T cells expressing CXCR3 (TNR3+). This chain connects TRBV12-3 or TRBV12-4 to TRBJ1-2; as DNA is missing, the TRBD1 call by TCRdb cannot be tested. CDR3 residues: CASSYRDRTGANYGYTF.